The 16 T cell receptor beta chains given below trace back to one sample, sequenced in a study of T cell repertoires in cytomegalovirus infection. TCRdb redid the calling of the reads with MiXCR, one entry per CDR3 protein. The table lists hundreds of thousands of distinct CDR3 sequences, approximately 31% of them singletons. The material sequenced was PBMCs. The source is a human donor in good health (CMV status not recorded). Some clones in this sample may be carry-over from other donors' samples.

This clonotype was counted only a few times. The chain combines TRBV5-4 with TRBJ2-1, with TRBD2 matching over 12 bases. There are 16 residues in the CDR3. J lost 4 bases, V lost 6 bases, and 8 bases had no gene match. CDR1 is SGHNT and CDR2 is YYREEE in the germline V gene (reference sequence). The CDR3 protein is CASTHPSGGVYNEQFF. In DNA form, the CDR3 reads TGTGCCAGCACCCATCCTAGCGGGGGGGTGTACAATGAGCAGTTCTTC.

This clonotype was counted at least ten times. The J gene is TRBJ2-3, the V gene TRBV6-1; D is perhaps TRBD1 (6 bases). The CDR3 runs 16 residues. Trimming pared 5 bases from V and 0 bases from J, leaving 15 bases between. Per germline, CDR1 MNHNS and CDR2 SASEGT. The CDR3 sequence: CASSYWQGSSTDTQYF. The CDR3 DNA sequence: TGTGCCAGCAGTTACTGGCAGGGGTCTAGCACAGATACGCAGTATTTT.

This clonotype was counted ten times or more. The gene calls are TRBV7-6 and TRBJ1-1; perhaps TRBD1 as D (6 bases). The CDR3 consists of 15 residues. From germline, CDR1 is SGHVS and CDR2 FNYEAQ. V gave up 5 bases and J gave up 3 bases, with 16 bases separating them. The CDR3 reads CASSPRGGRYTEAFF. The DNA for the CDR3 is TGTGCCAGCAGCCCGCGGGGGGGCCGGTACACTGAAGCTTTCTTT.

This clonotype has a count of ten or more. The V gene is TRBV7-2, the J gene TRBJ1-2; no clear D. Trimming pared 2 bases from V and 4 bases from J, leaving 8 bases between. Per the germline V gene, CDR1 is SGHTA and CDR2 is FQGNSA. The CDR3 spans 13 residues. The CDR3 loop reads CASSLSGSYGYTF. CDR3 in DNA: TGTGCCAGCAGCTTATCCGGGAGCTATGGCTACACCTTC.

Only a few counts were recorded for this clonotype. The chain uses TRBV6-2 or TRBV6-3 and TRBJ1-6, with 7 nucleotides matching TRBD1. V lost 7 bases and J lost 4; bases outside the gene matches: 4. The CDR3 has 14 amino acids. Per the germline V gene, CDR1 is MNHEY and CDR2 is SVGEGT. CDR3 bases: TGTGCCAGCACCCGGGACAGATATAATTCACCCCTCCACTTT. This gives the protein CASTRDRYNSPLHF.

This clonotype was found many times. The chain links TRBV7-9 to TRBJ2-5, with D tentatively TRBD1 or TRBD2 (7 bases each). Germline CDR1 SEHNR, CDR2 FQNEAQ (reference sequence). Trimming left V 1 base short and J 5 bases short, with 20 bases between. The CDR3 runs to 17 residues. The CDR3: CASSLVGGTASEETQYF. The CDR3 nucleotides read TGTGCCAGCAGCTTAGTCGGGGGGACAGCGAGCGAGGAGACCCAGTACTTC.

The chain has TRBV27 and TRBJ1-1; D is unresolved. CDR3 size: 14 residues. Germline CDR1 MNHEY, CDR2 SMNVEV (reference sequence). Trimming left V 7 bases short and J 3 bases short, with 15 bases between. CDR3 loop: CASMKGPLDTEAFF. CDR3 nucleotides: TGTGCCAGCATGAAAGGTCCTCTGGACACTGAAGCTTTCTTT.

The chain uses TRBV19 and TRBJ1-2; D unresolved. CDR1 and CDR2 from the germline V gene are LNHDA and SQIVND (reference sequence). Trimming removed 4 bases from V and 5 bases from J, with 11 bases in between. The CDR3 is 13 amino acids. The CDR3 region is CASSNQIQYGYTF. The CDR3 DNA follows: TGTGCCAGTAGTAATCAGATCCAGTATGGCTACACCTTC.

Worth noting for this clonotype: One end of the junction varies from germline; a read error may be responsible. The gene calls are TRBV4-3 and TRBJ1-3; D might be TRBD1 (6 bases). Germline lookup yields CDR1 LGHNA and CDR2 YSLEER. The CDR3 runs 15 residues. Here the CDR3 reads CASSQRTGSGNTRYF. The CDR3 DNA reads TGCGCCAGCAGCCAAAGAACAGGGTCCGGGAACACCAGATATTTT.

This chain uses TRBV11-2 with TRBJ2-4; D uncertain. The CDR3 extends over 16 amino acids. The V gene's germline CDR1 is SGHAT and CDR2 FQNNGV. V was clipped by 0 bases and J by 6 bases, with 15 bases between them. Written as DNA, the CDR3 is TGTGCCAGCAGCTTAGACTTCGCTAGATGGTCAAACATTCAGTACTTC. Translation gives CASSLDFARWSNIQYF.

V and J are TRBV15 and TRBJ2-1; 12 bases match TRBD2. CDR1 and CDR2 (germline): LNHNV, YYDKDF (reference sequence). The CDR3 has 17 amino acids. The V segment lost 3 bases and the J segment 7 bases; nucleotides outside the gene matches: 10. In DNA, the CDR3 is TGTGCCACCAGCAGTCCCAGGACTAGCGGGGAAGCGAATGAGCAGTTCTTC. Amino acid sequence: CATSSPRTSGEANEQFF.

The V call is TRBV27, the J call TRBJ1-4; the D is unclear. Germline V gene lookup returns CDR1 MNHEY and CDR2 SMNVEV (reference sequence). V lost 8 bases, J lost 3 bases, and 10 bases lay in between. This CDR3 is 13 amino acids long. This CDR3 reads CASRTDSNEKLFF. In DNA, the CDR3 is TGTGCCAGCCGGACGGACTCTAATGAAAAACTGTTTTTT.

V and J are TRBV6-6 and TRBJ2-3; D perhaps matches TRBD1 (6 bases). The ends were cut back, 0 bases at V and 1 base at J, with 8 bases in the middle. The CDR3 has 15 residues. Germline CDR1 MNHNY, CDR2 SVGAGI (reference sequence). The CDR3 nucleotides read TGTGCCAGCAGTTACTCGGGGGCCCGCACAGATACGCAGTATTTT. This sequence encodes CASSYSGARTDTQYF.

The gene calls are TRBV6-6 and TRBJ1-6; D may be TRBD1 (6 bases). The germline V and J ends were trimmed by 11 bases and 8 bases, with 19 bases remaining between them. The CDR3 runs 14 residues. Germline V CDR1 and CDR2: MNHNY, SVGAGI (reference sequence). CDR3 region: CARTRDTGDSPLHF. For the CDR3, the DNA is TGTGCCCGCACCCGGGACACGGGTGATTCACCCCTCCACTTT.

Note on this clonotype: The conserved phenylalanine or tryptophan is not found at the CDR3 terminus, so this likely reflects a read error. The limits of the CDR3 on the DNA are not certain, so only TCRdb's listed CDR3 is given. The V gene is TRBV7-8, the J gene TRBJ2-3; the table names TRBD1, a call not compared with the DNA. The CDR3 is made up of 15 amino acids, end residues included. In germline, CDR1 is SGHVS, CDR2 FQNEAQ. The CDR3: CASSLGGVRGDPQSL.

This clonotype occurred many times. The chain links TRBV10-3 to TRBJ1-1; D gene unclear. The germline gives CDR1 ENHRY, CDR2 SYGVKD. V was clipped by 6 bases and J by 0 bases, with 14 bases between them. This CDR3 contains 15 residues. The CDR3 here is CAISQAAGMNTEAFF. The CDR3 DNA reads as TGTGCCATCAGCCAGGCGGCAGGCATGAACACTGAAGCTTTCTTT.